This TCR beta chain was obtained from a study of cytomegalovirus exposure and HLA in healthy donors. Study information: Researchers previously reported finding more than 100 million unique TCR beta sequences from 170 million or so T cells.

This CDR3 contains 15 residues. Trimming cost V 4 bases and J 3 bases, with 17 bases left between them. Germline V gene sequence: CDR1 SGHRS, CDR2 YFSETQ. Concerning this clone: The antigen remains unidentified.

Primers: 60 Vbeta forward and 13 Jbeta reverse. The data were produced by immunoSEQ multiplex PCR, yet TCRdb's version contains in-frame clones alone and is incomplete. The profile covers some 210,000 clones, with 85% to 90% appearing a single time and around 1.4% taken by the ten largest. Notes on the study in general: For most TCR beta V segments, an earlier analysis put the productive rate at about 87% or about 30% of the time. The investigators catalogued under 200 TCR beta chains as cytomegalovirus-associated. Later analysis identified a missense DCLRE1C variant that was linked to TCR beta V- and J-gene trimming.

This chain connects TRBV5-1 to TRBJ2-7; D possibly corresponds to TRBD1 (6 bases). Sequenced input: PBMCs. The TCR originated in a man aged 30 to 39 in good health and CMV-seronegative. The CDR3 here is CASSLRGSSFYEQYF. DNA for the CDR3: TGCGCCAGCAGCCTGAGGGGGAGTTCCTTCTACGAGCAGTACTTC.